The 13 T cell receptor beta chains reported below all come from one sample, sequenced in a study of blood T cell repertoires in COVID-19. Produced via immunoSEQ multiplex PCR; TCRdb's table is partial and in-frame only. Of about 120,000 clones listed, 86% are singletons. Material: peripheral blood. The origin of the receptors is a man in his forties or fifties with acute or convalescent COVID-19.

The chain couples TRBV5-8 to TRBJ2-7; 7 nucleotides agree with TRBD1. CDR3 size: 14 residues. After removal of 2 bases from V and 3 bases from J, the junction contained 5 bases not matched to a gene. CDR1 SGHTS and CDR2 YDEGEE come from the germline V gene. For the CDR3, the DNA is TGTGCCAGCAGCTTCCGGGACAGATACTACGAGCAGTACTTC. It specifies CASSFRDRYYEQYF.

V usage is TRBV14 and J usage is TRBJ1-1; no firm D call. This CDR3 region has 14 residues. Trimming cost V 1 base and J 4 bases, with 10 bases left between them. Germline CDR1 SGHDN, CDR2 FVKESK. CDR3 nucleotides: TGTGCCAGCAGCCAAGGTTCAGGAAGCACTGAAGCTTTCTTT. Translating it yields CASSQGSGSTEAFF.

The chain has TRBV9 and TRBJ1-6; tentatively, D is TRBD1 (5 bases). Deletions cut 4 bases from V and 14 bases from J, with 16 bases between. The germline V gene encodes CDR1 SGDLS and CDR2 YYNGEE. CDR3 length: 13 residues. The CDR3 bases are TGTGCCAGCAGCACCTCCGTAGGGGAATCCCTCCACTTT. Residues: CASSTSVGESLHF.

V gene TRBV5-1 combines with J gene TRBJ1-1; TRBD1 might be the D (5 bases). This CDR3 comprises 14 residues. V lost 1 base and J 5 bases, leaving 12 bases between the germline ends. Germline values: CDR1 SGHRS, CDR2 YFSETQ. CDR3 amino acids: CASSLPQGATEAFF. In nucleotides, the CDR3 is TGCGCCAGCAGCTTGCCGCAGGGTGCGACTGAAGCTTTCTTT.

The V call is TRBV30, the J call TRBJ2-7; D call uncertain. Trimming cost V 0 bases and J 2 bases, with 20 bases left between them. The CDR3 length is 17 residues. CDR1 and CDR2 from the germline V gene are GTSNPN and SVGIG (reference sequence). DNA for the CDR3: TGTGCCTGGAGTGTAAATGTCGCAGGCTCCAAGCCCTACGAGCAGTACTTC. Residues: CAWSVNVAGSKPYEQYF.

CDR3 sequence (DNA): TGTGCCAGCAGCGTAGGACCGGACACTACAGACGGCTACACCTTC. Translation gives CASSVGPDTTDGYTF. The rearrangement joins TRBV9 to TRBJ1-2, with a tentative D call TRBD1 (5 bases). The CDR3 contains 15 residues. V was cut by 0 bases and J by 8 bases, with 17 bases left in between. Germline V gene sequence: CDR1 SGDLS, CDR2 YYNGEE.

The rearrangement links TRBV5-5 to TRBJ2-7, with D tentatively TRBD2 (6 bases). V was cut by 0 bases and J by 7 bases, with 14 bases left in between. Germline values: CDR1 SGHKS, CDR2 YYEKEE (reference sequence). The CDR3 is 14 amino acids. The CDR3 region is CASSLARQEGEQYF. DNA for the CDR3: TGTGCCAGCAGCTTGGCCAGGCAGGAGGGAGAGCAGTACTTC.

This clone was seen just once. The rearrangement joins TRBV11-2 to TRBJ2-5; D remains unclear. The CDR3 extends over 13 amino acids. Trimming cost V 8 bases and J 4 bases, with 14 bases left between them. The germline CDR1 and CDR2 sequences are SGHAT and FQNNGV. CDR3 region: CASLDSLGETQYF. Here the CDR3 DNA reads TGTGCCAGCCTTGACTCTTTGGGAGAGACCCAGTACTTC.

The rearrangement links TRBV9 to TRBJ1-1; a weak D match, TRBD1 (6 bases). From germline, CDR1 is SGDLS and CDR2 YYNGEE. The CDR3 totals 14 residues. Trimming cost V 5 bases and J 2 bases, with 13 bases left between them. CDR3 residues: CASRPGQGNTEAFF. The CDR3 DNA sequence: TGTGCCAGCAGACCGGGACAAGGAAACACTGAAGCTTTCTTT.

The J gene is TRBJ1-5, the V gene TRBV29-1; TRBD1 is a possible D gene (5 bases). In germline, CDR1 is SQVTM, CDR2 ANQGSEA. V lost 3 bases and J lost 4, with 10 bases in between. CDR3 size: 13 residues. CDR3 residues: CSVDGGRNQPQHF. The CDR3 bases are TGCAGCGTTGACGGGGGGAGGAATCAGCCCCAGCATTTT.

The genes are TRBV6-5 and TRBJ1-6; 9 bases line up with TRBD1. Per germline, CDR1 MNHEY and CDR2 SVGAGI. The V gene end was trimmed by 4 bases and the J gene end by 8 bases; junction bases not matched to a gene: 9. The CDR3 length is 16 residues. The CDR3 nucleotides are TGTGCCAGCAGTTTCTTACAGGGGGCGCGTTATTCACCCCTCCACTTT. Its translation: CASSFLQGARYSPLHF.

The chain joins TRBV6-5 to TRBJ2-1; a possible D gene is TRBD1 (6 bases). V was clipped by 7 bases and J by 5 bases, with 6 bases between them. Germline-derived CDR1 and CDR2 are MNHEY and SVGAGI. The CDR3 sequence is 11 residues long. The CDR3 DNA sequence: TGTGCCAGCAACAGGGACAATGAGCAGTTCTTC. Translated: CASNRDNEQFF.

This sequence joins TRBV7-8 and TRBJ2-1; D call uncertain. Looked up from germline, CDR1 is SGHVS and CDR2 is FQNEAQ. Trimming removed 8 bases from V and 1 base from J, with 9 bases in between. The CDR3 runs 13 residues. The CDR3 loop reads CASGSDSYNEQFF. In DNA form, the CDR3 reads TGTGCCAGCGGTAGTGATTCCTACAATGAGCAGTTCTTC.